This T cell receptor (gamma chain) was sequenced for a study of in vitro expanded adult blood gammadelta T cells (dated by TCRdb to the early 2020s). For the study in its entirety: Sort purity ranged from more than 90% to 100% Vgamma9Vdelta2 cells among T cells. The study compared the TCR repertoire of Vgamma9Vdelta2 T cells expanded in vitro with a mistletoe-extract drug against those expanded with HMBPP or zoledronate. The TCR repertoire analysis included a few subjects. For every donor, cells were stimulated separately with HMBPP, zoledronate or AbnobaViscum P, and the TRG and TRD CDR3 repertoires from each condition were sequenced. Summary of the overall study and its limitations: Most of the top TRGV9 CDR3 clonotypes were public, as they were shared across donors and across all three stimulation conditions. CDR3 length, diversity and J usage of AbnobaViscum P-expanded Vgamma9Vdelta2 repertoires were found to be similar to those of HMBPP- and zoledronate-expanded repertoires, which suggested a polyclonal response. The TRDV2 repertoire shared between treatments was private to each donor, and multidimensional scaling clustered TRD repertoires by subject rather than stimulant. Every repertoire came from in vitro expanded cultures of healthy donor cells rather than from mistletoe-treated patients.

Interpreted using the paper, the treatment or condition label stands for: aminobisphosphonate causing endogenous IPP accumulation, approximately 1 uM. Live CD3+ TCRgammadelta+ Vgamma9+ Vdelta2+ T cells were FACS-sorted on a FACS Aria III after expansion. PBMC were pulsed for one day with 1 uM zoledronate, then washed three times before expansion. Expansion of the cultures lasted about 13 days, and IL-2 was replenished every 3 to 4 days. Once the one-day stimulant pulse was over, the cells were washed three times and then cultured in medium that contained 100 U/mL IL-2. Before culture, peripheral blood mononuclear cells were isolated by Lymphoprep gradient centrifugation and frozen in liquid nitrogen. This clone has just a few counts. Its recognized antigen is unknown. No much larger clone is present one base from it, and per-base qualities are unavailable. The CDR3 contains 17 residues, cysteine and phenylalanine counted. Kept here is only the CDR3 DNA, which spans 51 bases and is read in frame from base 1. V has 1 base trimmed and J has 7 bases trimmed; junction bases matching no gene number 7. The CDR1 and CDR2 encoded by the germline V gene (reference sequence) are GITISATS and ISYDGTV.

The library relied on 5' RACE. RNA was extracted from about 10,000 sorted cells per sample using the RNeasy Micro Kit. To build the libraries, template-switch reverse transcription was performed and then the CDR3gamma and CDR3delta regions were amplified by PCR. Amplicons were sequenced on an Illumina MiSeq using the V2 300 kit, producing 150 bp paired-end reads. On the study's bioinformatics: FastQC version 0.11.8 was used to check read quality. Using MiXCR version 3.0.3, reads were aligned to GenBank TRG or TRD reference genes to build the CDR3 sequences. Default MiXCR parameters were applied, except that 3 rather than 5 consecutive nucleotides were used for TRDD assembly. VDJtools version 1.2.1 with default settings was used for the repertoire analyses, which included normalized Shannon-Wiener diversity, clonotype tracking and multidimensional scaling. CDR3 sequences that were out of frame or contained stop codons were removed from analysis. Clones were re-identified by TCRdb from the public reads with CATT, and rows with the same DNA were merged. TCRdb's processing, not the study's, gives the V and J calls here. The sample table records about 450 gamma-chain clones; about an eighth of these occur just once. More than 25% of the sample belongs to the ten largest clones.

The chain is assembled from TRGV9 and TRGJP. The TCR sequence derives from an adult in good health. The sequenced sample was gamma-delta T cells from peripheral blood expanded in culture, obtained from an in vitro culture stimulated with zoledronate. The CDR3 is CALWEVWAELGKKIKVF. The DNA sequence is TGTGCCTTGTGGGAGGTTTGGGCGGAGTTGGGCAAAAAAATCAAGGTATTT.